The rows below give T cell receptor beta chains drawn from one sample of a study of beta chain features in type 1 diabetes. Measured with immunoSEQ multiplex PCR; TCRdb has only the in-frame clones, and not every one. The sample carries some 200,000 clones, about a tenth recorded once. Sequenced sample: central memory CD4+ T cells from blood. These TCRs come from a man between 18 and 29 years old in good health. The CDR3 runs from the conserved cysteine through the conserved F or W. The D gene is left open where the match is weak. The size field is filled for only some rows; it gives once, few, many or a size class.

J: TRBJ2-1
D: TRBD2
V: TRBV9
size: few
CDR3: CASSAGSGNYNEQFF
DNA: TGTGCCAGCAGCGCCGGTAGCGGGAACTACAATGAGCAGTTCTTC

J: TRBJ1-1
D: NA
V: TRBV4-2
size: few
CDR3: CASSQDIGNTEAFF
DNA: TGTGCCAGCAGCCAAGATATCGGGAACACTGAAGCTTTCTTT

J: TRBJ2-7
D: NA
V: TRBV29-1
size: NA
CDR3: CSVERSYEQYF
DNA: TGCAGCGTTGAACGCTCCTACGAGCAGTACTTC

J: TRBJ2-1
D: NA
V: TRBV5-4
size: few
CDR3: CASRRTEGYNEQFF
DNA: TGTGCCAGCAGGAGGACCGAGGGGTACAATGAGCAGTTCTTC

J: TRBJ2-7
D: NA
V: TRBV28
size: NA
CDR3: CASSTPSRERREYF
DNA: TGTGCCAGCAGTACCCCCTCTAGGGAAAGGAGGGAATACTTC

J: TRBJ2-7
D: NA
V: TRBV7-2
size: few
CDR3: CASSFGQVAYEQYF
DNA: TGTGCCAGCAGCTTTGGTCAGGTAGCCTACGAGCAGTACTTC

J: TRBJ2-2
D: NA
V: TRBV10-3
size: many
CDR3: CAISESVAENTGELFF
DNA: TGTGCCATCAGTGAGTCGGTAGCGGAGAACACCGGGGAGCTGTTTTTT

J: TRBJ1-1
D: TRBD1
V: TRBV7-2
size: NA
CDR3: CASSFGTVTEAFF
DNA: TGTGCCAGCAGCTTCGGGACAGTCACTGAAGCTTTCTTT

J: TRBJ2-3
D: TRBD1
V: TRBV28
size: few
CDR3: CASSLQGVGTDTQYF
DNA: TGTGCCAGCAGTTTACAGGGGGTGGGCACAGATACGCAGTATTTT

J: TRBJ2-1
D: TRBD2
V: TRBV5-4
size: NA
CDR3: CASSPGGTSGSNEQFF
DNA: TGTGCCAGCAGCCCTGGTGGGACTAGCGGGAGCAATGAGCAGTTCTTC

J: TRBJ2-1
D: NA
V: TRBV7-6
size: few
CDR3: CASSAAGTPVDEQFF
DNA: TGTGCCAGCAGCGCCGCCGGGACCCCGGTGGATGAGCAGTTCTTC

J: TRBJ2-1
D: NA
V: TRBV9
size: few
CDR3: CASSFTGSSSYNEQFF
DNA: TGTGCCAGCAGCTTTACGGGGTCTAGCTCCTACAATGAGCAGTTCTTC

J: TRBJ1-5
D: NA
V: TRBV15
size: NA
CDR3: CATSRAGFWAQPQHF
DNA: TGTGCCACCAGCAGAGCAGGTTTTTGGGCTCAGCCCCAGCATTTT

J: TRBJ1-6
D: TRBD1
V: TRBV30
size: NA
CDR3: CAWDRGFSDSPLHF
DNA: TGTGCCTGGGACAGGGGTTTTTCGGATTCACCCCTCCACTTT

J: TRBJ2-5
D: TRBD1
V: TRBV30
size: NA
CDR3: CAWRTGVLETQYF
DNA: TGTGCCTGGAGGACAGGGGTCTTGGAGACCCAGTACTTC

J: TRBJ2-3
D: TRBD2
V: TRBV2
size: NA
CDR3: CASSAAGGGREDTQYF
DNA: TGTGCCAGCAGCGCCGCTGGGGGCGGGAGGGAAGATACGCAGTATTTT

J: TRBJ2-3
D: NA
V: TRBV6-5
size: NA
CDR3: CASSYTPGTDTQYF
DNA: TGTGCCAGCAGTTACACACCAGGCACAGATACGCAGTATTTT

J: TRBJ1-2
D: NA
V: TRBV15
size: few
CDR3: CATSRPTAGYSGGYTF
DNA: TGTGCCACCAGCAGACCGACCGCCGGCTATTCCGGTGGCTACACCTTC

J: TRBJ2-1
D: TRBD2
V: TRBV5-1
size: NA
CDR3: CASSPGLAVTYNEQFF
DNA: TGCGCCAGCAGCCCTGGACTAGCGGTCACATACAATGAGCAGTTCTTC

J: TRBJ1-1
D: NA
V: TRBV2
size: NA
CDR3: CASGPYTEAFF
DNA: TGTGCCAGCGGACCTTACACTGAAGCTTTCTTT

J: TRBJ2-3
D: NA
V: TRBV18
size: few
CDR3: CASSPPGGTDTQYF
DNA: TGTGCCAGCTCACCACCGGGTGGCACAGATACGCAGTATTTT

J: TRBJ2-2
D: TRBD2
V: TRBV7-8
size: once
CDR3: CASSPGLAGAGELFF
DNA: TGTGCCAGCAGCCCGGGACTAGCGGGAGCCGGGGAGCTGTTTTTT

J: TRBJ2-7
D: NA
V: TRBV6-5
size: few
CDR3: CASSYSIRGGSYEQYF
DNA: TGTGCCAGCAGTTACTCCATCAGGGGGGGCTCCTACGAGCAGTACTTC

J: TRBJ2-7
D: TRBD2
V: TRBV29-1
size: few
CDR3: CSVLGTSGGSYEQYF
DNA: TGCAGCGTCCTCGGGACTAGTGGAGGCTCCTACGAGCAGTACTTC

J: TRBJ1-2
D: NA
V: TRBV11-2
size: few
CDR3: CASSLAGPNYGYTF
DNA: TGTGCCAGCAGCTTAGCGGGCCCCAACTATGGCTACACCTTC

J: TRBJ2-7
D: NA
V: TRBV7-2
size: many
CDR3: CASSSPGRRWYF
DNA: TGTGCCAGCAGCTCGCCGGGCCGACGGTGGTACTTC

J: TRBJ2-3
D: NA
V: TRBV6-5
size: NA
CDR3: CASSYSIGGTDTQYF
DNA: TGTGCCAGCAGTTACTCGATTGGAGGAACAGATACGCAGTATTTT

J: TRBJ2-7
D: NA
V: TRBV18
size: few
CDR3: CASSLTEAYEQYF
DNA: TGTGCCAGCTCTCTGACAGAAGCCTACGAGCAGTACTTC

J: TRBJ1-1
D: NA
V: TRBV7-9
size: many
CDR3: CASRGGVSQAFF
DNA: TGTGCCAGCAGGGGAGGGGTCAGCCAAGCTTTCTTT

J: TRBJ2-5
D: NA
V: TRBV2
size: few
CDR3: CASSEMGQIQETQYF
DNA: TGTGCCAGCAGTGAGATGGGACAAATCCAAGAGACCCAGTACTTC

J: TRBJ2-7
D: NA
V: TRBV14
size: few
CDR3: CASSQASVYEQYF
DNA: TGTGCCAGCAGCCAAGCCAGTGTGTACGAGCAGTACTTC

J: TRBJ2-7
D: NA
V: TRBV4-2
size: NA
CDR3: CASSTPGTSPYEQYF
DNA: TGTGCCAGCAGCACTCCCGGGACATCCCCTTACGAGCAGTACTTC

J: TRBJ2-1
D: TRBD1
V: TRBV9
size: NA
CDR3: CASSASGQGRVIEQFF
DNA: TGTGCCAGCAGCGCCTCGGGACAGGGGAGAGTCATTGAGCAGTTCTTC

J: TRBJ2-7
D: NA
V: TRBV7-9
size: NA
CDR3: CASSSGQQYVEQYF
DNA: NA

J: TRBJ2-6
D: NA
V: TRBV7-2
size: NA
CDR3: CASSLQVSGANVLTF
DNA: TGTGCCAGCAGCTTACAAGTCTCTGGGGCCAACGTCCTGACTTTC

J: TRBJ2-2
D: TRBD2
V: TRBV7-8
size: few
CDR3: CASSLVAGTSGELFF
DNA: TGTGCCAGCAGCTTAGTAGCGGGAACCAGCGGGGAGCTGTTTTTT

J: TRBJ2-7
D: NA
V: TRBV29-1
size: NA
CDR3: CSVESSYEQYF
DNA: TGCAGCGTTGAAAGCTCCTACGAGCAGTACTTC

J: TRBJ1-1
D: NA
V: TRBV5-6
size: many
CDR3: CASSGDRRSTEAFF
DNA: TGTGCCAGCAGCGGGGACCGCAGGAGCACTGAAGCTTTCTTT

J: TRBJ2-1
D: TRBD2
V: TRBV4-2
size: few
CDR3: CASSLPPAGGGNEQFF
DNA: TGTGCCAGCAGCCTGCCACCAGCGGGAGGCGGGAATGAGCAGTTCTTC

J: TRBJ2-7
D: TRBD2
V: TRBV4-2
size: NA
CDR3: CASSQVFSLGTSDQYEQYF
DNA: TGTGCCAGCAGCCAAGTCTTCAGTCTAGGGACTAGCGATCAGTACGAGCAGTACTTC

J: TRBJ2-2
D: NA
V: TRBV10-3
size: few
CDR3: CAISRDTNTGELFF
DNA: TGTGCCATCAGTAGGGACACCAACACCGGGGAGCTGTTTTTT

J: TRBJ2-3
D: NA
V: TRBV14
size: few
CDR3: CASSLNTDTQYF
DNA: TGTGCCAGCAGCCTGAACACAGATACGCAGTATTTT

J: TRBJ1-1
D: NA
V: TRBV29-1
size: few
CDR3: CSVEGGPATEAFF
DNA: TGCAGCGTTGAAGGTGGACCAGCCACTGAAGCTTTCTTT

J: TRBJ2-5
D: NA
V: TRBV7-8
size: NA
CDR3: CASSAVGHDETQYF
DNA: TGTGCCAGCAGCGCTGTCGGACACGATGAGACCCAGTACTTC

J: TRBJ1-5
D: NA
V: TRBV7-2
size: NA
CDR3: CASSLRDQPQHF
DNA: TGTGCCAGCAGCTTGAGAGATCAGCCCCAGCATTTT

J: TRBJ2-3
D: TRBD1
V: TRBV30
size: few
CDR3: CAWSQGTGTGVDTQYF
DNA: TGTGCCTGGAGCCAAGGGACCGGGACAGGGGTAGATACGCAGTATTTT

J: TRBJ2-1
D: TRBD2
V: TRBV7-2
size: few
CDR3: CASSLMAGVYNEQFF
DNA: TGTGCCAGCAGCTTAATGGCGGGAGTATACAATGAGCAGTTCTTC

J: TRBJ2-1
D: TRBD1
V: TRBV5-8
size: few
CDR3: CASRQTGTGVHEQFF
DNA: TGTGCCAGCAGGCAAACCGGGACAGGGGTGCATGAGCAGTTCTTC

J: TRBJ2-7
D: NA
V: TRBV25-1
size: many
CDR3: CASSELARPYEQYF
DNA: TGTGCCAGCAGTGAATTGGCGCGCCCCTACGAGCAGTACTTC

J: TRBJ2-1
D: TRBD1
V: TRBV15
size: few
CDR3: CATRADRGKYNEQFF
DNA: TGTGCCACCAGGGCAGACAGGGGAAAATACAATGAGCAGTTCTTC

J: TRBJ1-5
D: NA
V: TRBV28
size: NA
CDR3: CASSFLQVGNQPQHF
DNA: TGTGCCAGCAGTTTCCTACAGGTTGGCAATCAGCCCCAGCATTTT

J: TRBJ2-7
D: NA
V: TRBV5-4
size: few
CDR3: CASSLEGGYEQYF
DNA: TGTGCCAGCAGCTTGGAAGGTGGGTACGAGCAGTACTTC

J: TRBJ2-7
D: TRBD1
V: TRBV5-1
size: NA
CDR3: CASSRAGTGATYEQYF
DNA: TGCGCCAGCAGCAGGGCCGGGACAGGGGCTACCTACGAGCAGTACTTC

J: TRBJ1-2
D: NA
V: TRBV11-2
size: few
CDR3: CASSFSSSGYTF
DNA: TGTGCCAGCAGCTTTAGCTCGAGTGGCTACACCTTC

J: TRBJ1-5
D: NA
V: TRBV4-2
size: NA
CDR3: CASSRGTGDDSNQPQHF
DNA: TGTGCCAGCAGCCGAGGAACGGGAGATGATAGCAATCAGCCCCAGCATTTT

J: TRBJ2-7
D: NA
V: TRBV18
size: NA
CDR3: CASSPPSGGRGNEQYF
DNA: TGTGCCAGCTCACCACCGAGCGGAGGACGGGGTAACGAGCAGTACTTC

J: TRBJ1-1
D: NA
V: TRBV9
size: many
CDR3: CASSESPGTEAFF
DNA: TGTGCCAGCAGCGAGAGCCCCGGCACTGAAGCTTTCTTT